These T cell receptor beta chains were read from a single sample in a study of T cell clones after liver transplantation. Sequenced by immunoSEQ multiplex PCR; TCRdb stores in-frame clones only, minus some. The table records about 11,000 clones, about 71% of them present only once. The sequences come from CD4+ T cells from blood, collected 30 to 33 months after liver transplant. These receptors all stem from a human patient who received a liver transplant. These T cells may partly come from the graft donor. Each CDR3 is given with its conserved first and last residue. Fields, in order: V gene, D gene, clone size, J gene, CDR3 protein, CDR3 DNA. A D gene is named only where the DNA matches it firmly. Only some rows state a clone size, as once, few, many or a class for expanded clones.

v_gene: TRBV29-1; d_gene: -; abundance: -; j_gene: TRBJ2-1; CDR3aa: CSVLEKEQFF; CDR3nt: TGCAGCGTTCTAGAAAAGGAGCAGTTCTTC
v_gene: TRBV25-1; d_gene: -; abundance: -; j_gene: TRBJ1-2; CDR3aa: CASSLGSYGYTF; CDR3nt: TGTGCCAGCAGTCTCGGATCTTATGGCTACACCTTC
v_gene: TRBV5-1; d_gene: TRBD1; abundance: -; j_gene: TRBJ1-6; CDR3aa: CASSGSGTDYNSPLHF; CDR3nt: TGCGCCAGCAGCGGGAGCGGGACAGACTATAATTCACCCCTCCACTTT
v_gene: TRBV27; d_gene: -; abundance: few; j_gene: TRBJ2-7; CDR3aa: CASSLNLNYEQYF; CDR3nt: TGTGCCAGCAGTCTAAACTTAAACTACGAGCAGTACTTC
v_gene: TRBV27; d_gene: -; abundance: few; j_gene: TRBJ2-1; CDR3aa: CASRNGLSYNEQFF; CDR3nt: TGTGCCAGCCGGAATGGCCTTTCCTACAATGAGCAGTTCTTC
v_gene: TRBV29-1; d_gene: TRBD1; abundance: -; j_gene: TRBJ2-1; CDR3aa: CSAGDSEQFF; CDR3nt: TGCAGCGCAGGGGACAGTGAGCAGTTCTTC
v_gene: TRBV5-6; d_gene: TRBD1; abundance: -; j_gene: TRBJ1-2; CDR3aa: CASSPGGQPYGYTF; CDR3nt: TGTGCCAGCAGCCCCGGGGGACAGCCATATGGCTACACCTTC
v_gene: TRBV29-1; d_gene: -; abundance: -; j_gene: TRBJ2-7; CDR3aa: CSVVGAGASSYEQYF; CDR3nt: TGCAGCGTTGTGGGAGCGGGCGCGAGCTCCTACGAGCAGTACTTC
v_gene: TRBV9; d_gene: TRBD1; abundance: hyperexpanded; j_gene: TRBJ2-1; CDR3aa: CASSVEGTESYNEQFF; CDR3nt: TGTGCCAGCAGCGTAGAAGGGACAGAGAGCTACAATGAGCAGTTCTTC
v_gene: TRBV9; d_gene: TRBD2; abundance: -; j_gene: TRBJ2-3; CDR3aa: CASSPGTSGRADTQYF; CDR3nt: TGTGCCAGCAGCCCCGGGACTAGCGGGAGGGCAGATACGCAGTATTTT
v_gene: TRBV5-1; d_gene: -; abundance: -; j_gene: TRBJ1-1; CDR3aa: CASSLDFRMNTEAFF; CDR3nt: TGCGCCAGCAGCTTGGATTTTAGGATGAACACTGAAGCTTTCTTT
v_gene: TRBV15; d_gene: TRBD2; abundance: -; j_gene: TRBJ2-3; CDR3aa: CATSRDSGGADTQYF; CDR3nt: TGTGCCACCAGCAGAGATAGCGGGGGGGCAGATACGCAGTATTTT
v_gene: TRBV6-1; d_gene: -; abundance: medium-sized; j_gene: TRBJ2-7; CDR3aa: CASSDRERNEQYF; CDR3nt: TGTGCCAGCAGTGACAGGGAACGAAACGAGCAGTACTTC
v_gene: TRBV25-1; d_gene: -; abundance: -; j_gene: TRBJ1-1; CDR3aa: CASSAPTRRVGAFF; CDR3nt: TGTGCCAGCAGTGCCCCAACCCGGAGGGTTGGAGCTTTCTTT
v_gene: TRBV18; d_gene: -; abundance: large; j_gene: TRBJ1-1; CDR3aa: CASSPGGGNTEAFF; CDR3nt: TGTGCCAGCTCACCAGGAGGCGGGAACACTGAAGCTTTCTTT
v_gene: TRBV5-1; d_gene: -; abundance: few; j_gene: TRBJ2-7; CDR3aa: CASSLAGDSPHF; CDR3nt: TGCGCCAGCAGCTTGGCGGGGGACTCCCCCCACTTC
v_gene: TRBV11-3; d_gene: -; abundance: -; j_gene: TRBJ2-1; CDR3aa: CASSPSAGSEQFF; CDR3nt: TGTGCCAGCAGCCCTAGTGCGGGAAGCGAGCAGTTCTTC
v_gene: TRBV18; d_gene: -; abundance: once; j_gene: TRBJ2-1; CDR3aa: CASFLWDDNEQFF; CDR3nt: TGTGCCAGCTTTCTATGGGACGACAATGAGCAGTTCTTC
v_gene: TRBV19; d_gene: TRBD2; abundance: -; j_gene: TRBJ2-1; CDR3aa: CASSISGGNEQFF; CDR3nt: TGTGCCAGTAGTATCTCGGGGGGCAATGAGCAGTTCTTC
v_gene: TRBV7-9; d_gene: -; abundance: -; j_gene: TRBJ1-4; CDR3aa: CASSLLPGGRGMEKLFF; CDR3nt: TGTGCCAGCAGCCTCCTGCCGGGGGGGAGAGGAATGGAAAAACTGTTTTTT
v_gene: TRBV4-1; d_gene: TRBD1; abundance: -; j_gene: TRBJ1-4; CDR3aa: CASSQDPGQGSEKLFF; CDR3nt: TGCGCCAGCAGCCAAGACCCGGGACAGGGGAGCGAAAAACTGTTTTTT
v_gene: TRBV7-9; d_gene: -; abundance: -; j_gene: TRBJ1-2; CDR3aa: CASSLPGQPADYGYTF; CDR3nt: TGTGCCAGCAGCTTGCCCGGACAGCCGGCGGACTATGGCTACACCTTC
v_gene: TRBV7-2; d_gene: -; abundance: -; j_gene: TRBJ1-2; CDR3aa: CASSAGGDGYTF; CDR3nt: TGTGCCAGCAGCGCGGGAGGGGATGGCTACACCTTC
v_gene: TRBV7-8; d_gene: TRBD2; abundance: -; j_gene: TRBJ2-5; CDR3aa: CASSLAWLAGGQETQYF; CDR3nt: TGTGCCAGCAGCTTAGCGTGGCTAGCGGGGGGACAAGAGACCCAGTACTTC
v_gene: TRBV7-9; d_gene: -; abundance: -; j_gene: TRBJ1-5; CDR3aa: CASSLSGNSNQPQHF; CDR3nt: TGTGCCAGCAGCTTATCAGGGAATAGCAATCAGCCCCAGCATTTT
v_gene: TRBV13; d_gene: -; abundance: -; j_gene: TRBJ2-5; CDR3aa: CASSFWGRETQYF; CDR3nt: TGTGCCAGCAGCTTTTGGGGAAGGGAGACCCAGTACTTC
v_gene: TRBV7-9; d_gene: -; abundance: once; j_gene: TRBJ2-3; CDR3aa: CASSSSGDTQYF; CDR3nt: TGTGCCAGCAGCTCCTCCGGAGATACGCAGTATTTT
v_gene: TRBV6-6; d_gene: -; abundance: -; j_gene: TRBJ1-3; CDR3aa: CASSPGGADTIYF; CDR3nt: TGTGCCAGCAGCCCCGGGGGGGCGGACACCATATATTTT
v_gene: TRBV7-2; d_gene: -; abundance: -; j_gene: TRBJ2-1; CDR3aa: CASSLLAGYNEQFF; CDR3nt: TGTGCCAGCAGCTTACTGGCCGGTTACAATGAGCAGTTCTTC
v_gene: TRBV27; d_gene: -; abundance: few; j_gene: TRBJ1-5; CDR3aa: CASSLSGGNQPQHF; CDR3nt: TGTGCCAGCAGTTTATCGGGGGGCAATCAGCCCCAGCATTTT
v_gene: TRBV4-3; d_gene: -; abundance: few; j_gene: TRBJ2-3; CDR3aa: CASSQDTGDTGTDTQYF; CDR3nt: TGCGCCAGCAGCCAAGATACCGGAGATACTGGCACAGATACGCAGTATTTT
v_gene: TRBV5-8; d_gene: -; abundance: -; j_gene: TRBJ2-5; CDR3aa: CASSLDGRPQETQYF; CDR3nt: TGTGCCAGCAGCTTGGACGGCAGGCCCCAAGAGACCCAGTACTTC
v_gene: TRBV7-6; d_gene: -; abundance: -; j_gene: TRBJ1-3; CDR3aa: CASSLAGPGNTIYF; CDR3nt: TGTGCCAGCAGCTTAGCAGGGCCGGGAAACACCATATATTTT
v_gene: TRBV23-1; d_gene: TRBD1; abundance: -; j_gene: TRBJ1-5; CDR3aa: CASSQTTGKEPQHF; CDR3nt: TGCGCCAGCAGTCAGACGACAGGGAAAGAGCCCCAGCATTTT
v_gene: TRBV11-2; d_gene: TRBD2; abundance: -; j_gene: TRBJ2-2; CDR3aa: CASSLGSGGGELFF; CDR3nt: TGTGCCAGCAGCTTAGGGAGCGGGGGCGGGGAGCTGTTTTTT
v_gene: TRBV7-9; d_gene: -; abundance: -; j_gene: TRBJ1-5; CDR3aa: CASSLESSNQPQHF; CDR3nt: TGTGCCAGCAGCCTGGAGTCTAGCAATCAGCCCCAGCATTTT
v_gene: TRBV9; d_gene: -; abundance: -; j_gene: TRBJ1-1; CDR3aa: CASTVAGSMNTEAFF; CDR3nt: TGTGCCAGCACCGTAGCAGGGTCCATGAACACTGAAGCTTTCTTT
v_gene: TRBV4-1; d_gene: TRBD1; abundance: -; j_gene: TRBJ1-5; CDR3aa: CASSNRTGGLQPQHF; CDR3nt: TGCGCCAGCAGCAACAGGACAGGGGGCTTGCAGCCCCAGCATTTT
v_gene: TRBV5-6; d_gene: -; abundance: -; j_gene: TRBJ2-2; CDR3aa: CASSLPNTGELFF; CDR3nt: TGTGCCAGCAGCTTGCCCAACACCGGGGAGCTGTTTTTT
v_gene: TRBV2; d_gene: TRBD1; abundance: -; j_gene: TRBJ2-7; CDR3aa: CASSESTGWYEQYF; CDR3nt: TGTGCCAGCAGTGAATCGACAGGGTGGTACGAGCAGTACTTC
v_gene: TRBV28; d_gene: -; abundance: -; j_gene: TRBJ2-5; CDR3aa: CASSLSASHETQYF; CDR3nt: TGTGCCAGCAGTTTATCCGCGTCGCACGAGACCCAGTACTTC
v_gene: TRBV27; d_gene: -; abundance: large; j_gene: TRBJ1-6; CDR3aa: CASSLWADYNSPLHF; CDR3nt: TGTGCCAGCAGTTTATGGGCGGACTATAATTCACCCCTCCACTTT
v_gene: TRBV27; d_gene: -; abundance: -; j_gene: TRBJ1-4; CDR3aa: CASSSTNEKLFF; CDR3nt: TGTGCCAGCAGTTCGACTAATGAAAAACTGTTTTTT
v_gene: TRBV19; d_gene: TRBD1; abundance: -; j_gene: TRBJ1-1; CDR3aa: CASSTGTGREAFF; CDR3nt: TGTGCCAGTAGTACCGGGACAGGTCGTGAAGCTTTCTTT
v_gene: TRBV11-2; d_gene: -; abundance: -; j_gene: TRBJ1-1; CDR3aa: CASSLADSGNTEAFF; CDR3nt: TGTGCCAGCAGCTTAGCCGACAGCGGGAACACTGAAGCTTTCTTT